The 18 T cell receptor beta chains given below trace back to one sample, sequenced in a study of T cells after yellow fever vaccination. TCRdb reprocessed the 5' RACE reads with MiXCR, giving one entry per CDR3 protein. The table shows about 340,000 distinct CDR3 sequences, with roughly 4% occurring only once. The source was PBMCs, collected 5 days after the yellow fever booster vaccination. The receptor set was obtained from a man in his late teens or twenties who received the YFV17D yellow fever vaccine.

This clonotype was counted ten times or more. CDR3 in DNA: TGTGCCAGCAGCCCGCAGGGGGCTGGGGAGACCCAGTACTTC. It translates to CASSPQGAGETQYF. J is TRBJ2-5 and V is TRBV7-3; 8 bases map to TRBD1. The CDR3 is 14 residues long. From germline, CDR1 is SGHTA and CDR2 FQGTGA. V was clipped by 5 bases and J by 5 bases; unmatched bases: 7.

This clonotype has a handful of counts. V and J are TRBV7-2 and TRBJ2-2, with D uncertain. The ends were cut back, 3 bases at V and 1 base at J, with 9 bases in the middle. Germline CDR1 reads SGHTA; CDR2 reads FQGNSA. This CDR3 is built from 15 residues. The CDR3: CASSFPTQNTGELFF. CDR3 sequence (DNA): TGTGCCAGCAGCTTTCCCACTCAGAACACCGGGGAGCTGTTTTTT.

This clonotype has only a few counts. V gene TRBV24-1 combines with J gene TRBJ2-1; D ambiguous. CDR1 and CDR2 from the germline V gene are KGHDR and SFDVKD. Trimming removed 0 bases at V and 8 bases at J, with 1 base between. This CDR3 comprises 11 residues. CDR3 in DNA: TGTGCCACCAGTGATTTGGATGAGCAGTTCTTC. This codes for CATSDLDEQFF.

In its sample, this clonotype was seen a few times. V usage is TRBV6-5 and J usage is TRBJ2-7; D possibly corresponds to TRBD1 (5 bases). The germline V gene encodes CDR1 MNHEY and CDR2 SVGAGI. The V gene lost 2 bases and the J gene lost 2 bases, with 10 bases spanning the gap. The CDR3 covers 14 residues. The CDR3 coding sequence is TGTGCCAGCAGTTACGAACAGGTTCCCTACGAGCAGTACTTC. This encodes CASSYEQVPYEQYF.

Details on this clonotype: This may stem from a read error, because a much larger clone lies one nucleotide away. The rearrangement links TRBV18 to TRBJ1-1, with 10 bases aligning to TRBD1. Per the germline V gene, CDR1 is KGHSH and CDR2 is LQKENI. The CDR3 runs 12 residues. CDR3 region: CASSRGQGEGFF. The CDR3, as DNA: TGTGCCAGCTCACGAGGACAGGGGGAAGGTTTCTTT.

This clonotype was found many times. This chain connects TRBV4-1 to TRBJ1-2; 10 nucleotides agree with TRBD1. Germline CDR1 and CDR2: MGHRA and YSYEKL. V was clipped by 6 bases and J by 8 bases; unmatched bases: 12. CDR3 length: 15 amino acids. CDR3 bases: TGCGCCAGCAGACCCCCGGGACAGGGGAGTGCCGGCTACACCTTC. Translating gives CASRPPGQGSAGYTF.

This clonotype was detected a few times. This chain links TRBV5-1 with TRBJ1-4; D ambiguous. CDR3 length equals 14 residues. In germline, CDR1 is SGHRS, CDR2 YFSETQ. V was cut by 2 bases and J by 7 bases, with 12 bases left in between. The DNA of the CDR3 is TGCGCCAGCAGCTTCGAGGGTTTGGGTGAAAAACTGTTTTTT. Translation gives CASSFEGLGEKLFF.

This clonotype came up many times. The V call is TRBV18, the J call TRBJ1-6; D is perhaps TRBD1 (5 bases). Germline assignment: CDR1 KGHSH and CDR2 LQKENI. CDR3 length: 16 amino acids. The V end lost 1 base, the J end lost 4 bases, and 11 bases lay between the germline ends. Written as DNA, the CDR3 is TGTGCCAGCTCACCACTCGGGGGGAGTTATAATTCACCCCTCCACTTT. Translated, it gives CASSPLGGSYNSPLHF. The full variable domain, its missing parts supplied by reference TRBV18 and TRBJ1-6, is NAGVMQNPRHLVRRRGQEARLRCSPMKGHSHVYWYRQLPEEGLKFMVYLQKENIIDESGMPKERFSAEFPKEGPSILRIQQVVRGDSAAYFCASSPLGGSYNSPLHFGNGTRLTVT.

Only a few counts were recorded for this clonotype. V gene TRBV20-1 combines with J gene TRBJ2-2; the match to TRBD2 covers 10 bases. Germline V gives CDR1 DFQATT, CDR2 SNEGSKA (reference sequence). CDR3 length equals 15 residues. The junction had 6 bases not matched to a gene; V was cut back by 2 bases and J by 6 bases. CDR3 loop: CSARLAGGPPGELFF. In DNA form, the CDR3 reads TGCAGTGCTAGATTAGCGGGGGGCCCCCCCGGGGAGCTGTTTTTT.

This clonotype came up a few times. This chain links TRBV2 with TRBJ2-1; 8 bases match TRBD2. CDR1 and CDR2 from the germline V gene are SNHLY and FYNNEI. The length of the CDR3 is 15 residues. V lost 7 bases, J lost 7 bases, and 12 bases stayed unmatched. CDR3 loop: CASIPSRGGGNEQFF. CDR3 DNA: TGTGCCAGCATTCCATCACGGGGGGGCGGGAATGAGCAGTTCTTC.

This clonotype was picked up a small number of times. Here the CDR3 reads CSARTGGGYTF. Here the CDR3 DNA reads TGCAGTGCTAGGACAGGGGGGGGCTACACCTTC. J is TRBJ1-2 and V is TRBV20-1, with 9 bases that match TRBD1. The germline V gene encodes CDR1 DFQATT and CDR2 SNEGSKA (reference sequence). Losses at the gene ends were 3 bases for V and 8 bases for J; bases not matched to a gene: 1. The CDR3 has 11 residues.

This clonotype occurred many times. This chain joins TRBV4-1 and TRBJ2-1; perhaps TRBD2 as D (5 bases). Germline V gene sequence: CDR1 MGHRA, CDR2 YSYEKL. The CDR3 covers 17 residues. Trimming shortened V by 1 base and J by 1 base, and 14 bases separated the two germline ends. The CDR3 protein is CASSQGNGVHSYNEQFF. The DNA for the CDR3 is TGCGCCAGCAGCCAAGGAAACGGGGTCCATTCCTACAATGAGCAGTTCTTC.

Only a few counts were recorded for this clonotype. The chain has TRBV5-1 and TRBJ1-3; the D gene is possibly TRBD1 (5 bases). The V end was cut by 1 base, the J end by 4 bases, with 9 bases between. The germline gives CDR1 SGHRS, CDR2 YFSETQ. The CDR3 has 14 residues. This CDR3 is CASSLTGVGNTIYF. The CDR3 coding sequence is TGCGCCAGCAGCTTGACGGGGGTCGGAAACACCATATATTTT.

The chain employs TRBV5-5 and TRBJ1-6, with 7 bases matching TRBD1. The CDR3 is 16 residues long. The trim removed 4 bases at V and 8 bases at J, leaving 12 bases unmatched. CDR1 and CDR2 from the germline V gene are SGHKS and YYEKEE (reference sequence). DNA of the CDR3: TGTGCCAGCAGCGACCGAGGGGGCCAGTTGGATTCACCCCTCCACTTT. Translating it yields CASSDRGGQLDSPLHF.

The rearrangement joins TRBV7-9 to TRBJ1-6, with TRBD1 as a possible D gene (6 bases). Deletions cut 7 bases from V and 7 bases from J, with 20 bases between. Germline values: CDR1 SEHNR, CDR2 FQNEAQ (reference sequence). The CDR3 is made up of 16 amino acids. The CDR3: CASTTKGESDNSPLHF. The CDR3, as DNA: TGTGCCAGCACCACTAAGGGGGAAAGCGACAATTCACCCCTCCACTTT.

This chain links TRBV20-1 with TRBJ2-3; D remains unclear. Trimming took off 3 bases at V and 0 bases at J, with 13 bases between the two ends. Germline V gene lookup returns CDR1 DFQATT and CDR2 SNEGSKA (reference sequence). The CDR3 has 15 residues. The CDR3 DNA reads TGCAGTGCTAGCGGCCCCGCCTCTAGCACAGATACGCAGTATTTT. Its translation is CSASGPASSTDTQYF.

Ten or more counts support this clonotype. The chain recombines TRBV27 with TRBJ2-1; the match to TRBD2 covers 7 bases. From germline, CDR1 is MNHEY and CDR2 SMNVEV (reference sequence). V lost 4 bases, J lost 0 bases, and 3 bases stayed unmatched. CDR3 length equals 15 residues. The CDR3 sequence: CASSYGRSSYNEQFF. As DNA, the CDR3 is TGTGCCAGCAGTTACGGGAGGAGCTCCTACAATGAGCAGTTCTTC.

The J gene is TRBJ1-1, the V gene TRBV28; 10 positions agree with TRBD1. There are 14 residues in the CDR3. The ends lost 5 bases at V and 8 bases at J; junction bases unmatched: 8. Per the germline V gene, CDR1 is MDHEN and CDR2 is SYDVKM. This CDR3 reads CASSTRTGGREAFF. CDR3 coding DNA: TGTGCCAGCAGTACCCGGACAGGGGGTCGAGAAGCTTTCTTT.